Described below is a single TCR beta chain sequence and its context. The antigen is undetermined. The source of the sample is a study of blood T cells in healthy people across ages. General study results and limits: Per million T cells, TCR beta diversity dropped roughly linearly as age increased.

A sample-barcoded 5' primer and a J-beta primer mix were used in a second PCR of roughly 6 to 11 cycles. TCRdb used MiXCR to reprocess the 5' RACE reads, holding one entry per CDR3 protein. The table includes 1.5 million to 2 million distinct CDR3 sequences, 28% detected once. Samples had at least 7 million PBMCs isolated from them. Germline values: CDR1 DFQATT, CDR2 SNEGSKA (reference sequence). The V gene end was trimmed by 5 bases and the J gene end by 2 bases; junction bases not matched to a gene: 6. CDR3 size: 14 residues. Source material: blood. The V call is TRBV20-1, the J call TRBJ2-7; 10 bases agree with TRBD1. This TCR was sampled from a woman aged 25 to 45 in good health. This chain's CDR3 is CSAGPGQGTYEQYF. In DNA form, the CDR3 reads TGCAGTGCTGGACCGGGACAGGGGACCTACGAGCAGTACTTC.